This is a list of T cell receptor beta chains from one sample in a study of cytomegalovirus exposure and HLA in healthy donors. Here immunoSEQ multiplex PCR was the method, and the copy in TCRdb shows in-frame clones only, minus some. The sample has under 250,000 clones; around four fifths are singletons. The sample was PBMCs. These receptors were obtained from a man aged 50-60 years in good health and CMV-seronegative. Each CDR3 is given with its conserved first and last residue. Fields, in order: D gene, clone size, V gene, J gene, CDR3 DNA, CDR3 protein. The D gene is left open where the match is weak. Clone size is given for some rows only: seen once, a few or many times, or a class if the clone is expanded.

D: TRBD2
size: .
V: TRBV5-1
J: TRBJ2-1
DNA: TGCGCCAGCAGCGGGACCGGGACTAGCGGGAGCTATGAGCAGTTCTTC
CDR3: CASSGTGTSGSYEQFF

D: .
size: .
V: TRBV12-2
J: TRBJ1-2
DNA: TGTGCAAGTCGCCCTCGACAGGGCTATGGCTACACCTTC
CDR3: CASRPRQGYGYTF

D: .
size: .
V: TRBV6-5
J: TRBJ2-1
DNA: TGTGCCAGCAGTTACCTCGGGAGAGCCTACAATGAGCAGTTCTTC
CDR3: CASSYLGRAYNEQFF

D: TRBD1
size: .
V: TRBV6-1
J: TRBJ1-2
DNA: TGTGCCAGCACCCCCCGGGACAGGGAGTTTTATGGCTACACCTTC
CDR3: CASTPRDREFYGYTF

D: TRBD1
size: .
V: TRBV28
J: TRBJ1-4
DNA: TGTGCCAGCAGTTTCCCCCACAGGGGCGGCGGGGAAAAACTGTTTTTT
CDR3: CASSFPHRGGGEKLFF

D: TRBD2
size: few
V: TRBV5-1
J: TRBJ2-3
DNA: TGCGCCAGCAGCGTTACAGCGGGGGTCAGGGTTAGCACAGATACGCAGTATTTT
CDR3: CASSVTAGVRVSTDTQYF

D: TRBD1
size: few
V: TRBV4-1
J: TRBJ2-7
DNA: TGCGCCAGCAGCCAGCCGGGACAGGGCTACGAGCAGTACTTC
CDR3: CASSQPGQGYEQYF

D: TRBD2
size: few
V: TRBV27
J: TRBJ2-6
DNA: TGTGCCAGCAGTTTCCAACTAGCGGGAGGGCCCTCTGGGGCCAACGTCCTGACTTTC
CDR3: CASSFQLAGGPSGANVLTF

D: TRBD1
size: .
V: TRBV28
J: TRBJ2-7
DNA: TGTGCCAGCAGTCCCCCGGGACAGGGTCTCTACGAGCAGTACTTC
CDR3: CASSPPGQGLYEQYF

D: .
size: .
V: TRBV2
J: TRBJ1-6
DNA: TGTGCCACCGACAGATGGGGATCACCCCTCCACTTT
CDR3: CATDRWGSPLHF

D: .
size: .
V: TRBV2
J: TRBJ1-1
DNA: TGTGCCAGCTTCAGGGGTATGTACACTGAAGCTTTCTTT
CDR3: CASFRGMYTEAFF

D: .
size: few
V: TRBV7-9
J: TRBJ2-1
DNA: TGTGCCAGCAGCTTAGGTTGGCCTCTTCGGGGCAATGAGCAGTTCTTC
CDR3: CASSLGWPLRGNEQFF

D: TRBD2
size: few
V: TRBV7-3
J: TRBJ2-2
DNA: TGTGCCAGCAGCTTTCTAGCGGGAGCCCCCGGGGAGCTGTTTTTT
CDR3: CASSFLAGAPGELFF

D: TRBD2
size: .
V: TRBV29-1
J: TRBJ2-1
DNA: TGCAGCGTTGATCGGGGGACTAGCGGGTACAATGAGCAGTTCTTC
CDR3: CSVDRGTSGYNEQFF

D: .
size: .
V: TRBV7-8
J: TRBJ2-1
DNA: TGTGCCAGCAGCCTCAGGGGTAGTGGCTCCTACAATGAGCAGTTCTTC
CDR3: CASSLRGSGSYNEQFF

D: .
size: .
V: TRBV29-1
J: TRBJ2-1
DNA: TGCAGTCGAGAAAATGGTCACAATGAGCAGTTCTTC
CDR3: CSRENGHNEQFF

D: .
size: .
V: TRBV5-5
J: TRBJ2-7
DNA: TGTGCCAGCAGCAAAGGACAATCACGGGCCTACGAGCAGTACTTC
CDR3: CASSKGQSRAYEQYF

D: TRBD1
size: few
V: TRBV4-2
J: TRBJ1-1
DNA: TGTGCCAGCAGCCAACTCGGACAGGGAAGTTTGAACACTGAAGCTTTCTTT
CDR3: CASSQLGQGSLNTEAFF

D: TRBD1
size: .
V: TRBV18
J: TRBJ1-2
DNA: TGTGCCAGCTCACTTGGAGGGACAGGTTTAACGAGCTACACCTTC
CDR3: CASSLGGTGLTSYTF

D: .
size: .
V: TRBV5-1
J: TRBJ1-3
DNA: TGCGCCAGCAGCTACGACGTCGGAGGAACTGGAAACACCATATATTTT
CDR3: CASSYDVGGTGNTIYF

D: .
size: .
V: TRBV5-4
J: TRBJ1-5
DNA: TGTGCCAGCAGCTTGGATGGCCAGCCCCAGCATTTT
CDR3: CASSLDGQPQHF

D: .
size: .
V: TRBV2
J: TRBJ2-7
DNA: TGTGCCAGCAGGATAACAGGGGGGGGCGAGCAGTACTTC
CDR3: CASRITGGGEQYF

D: TRBD1
size: .
V: TRBV5-1
J: TRBJ1-3
DNA: TGCGCCAGCAGCGCGGGACAGGGAAGAGACACCATATATTTT
CDR3: CASSAGQGRDTIYF

D: TRBD2
size: .
V: TRBV4-1
J: TRBJ2-2
DNA: TGCGCCAGCAGCCAAGCCCGACTAGCGGGAGGGCGAACCGGGGAGCTGTTTTTT
CDR3: CASSQARLAGGRTGELFF

D: .
size: .
V: TRBV9
J: TRBJ2-7
DNA: TGTGCCAGCAGCGTATCTAGCAGTACCTACGAGCAGTACTTC
CDR3: CASSVSSSTYEQYF

D: .
size: few
V: TRBV19
J: TRBJ1-1
DNA: TGTGCCAGTAGTACGACAGTTGAAGCTTTCTTT
CDR3: CASSTTVEAFF

D: TRBD1
size: .
V: TRBV11-3
J: TRBJ2-7
DNA: TGTGCCAGACAACCGGGACAGGCGTTCTCCTACGAGCAGTACTTC
CDR3: CARQPGQAFSYEQYF

D: TRBD1
size: .
V: TRBV9
J: TRBJ1-3
DNA: TGTGCCAGCAGCGTAGCTGGACAGGGGCGCTCTGGAAACACCATATATTTT
CDR3: CASSVAGQGRSGNTIYF

D: .
size: .
V: TRBV25-1
J: TRBJ2-1
DNA: TGTGCCAGCAGTGATCCCCGTAGTGGTGAGCAGTTCTTC
CDR3: CASSDPRSGEQFF

D: .
size: .
V: TRBV12-5
J: TRBJ2-7
DNA: TGTGCTAGTGGTAGGGGGTACGAGCAGTACTTC
CDR3: CASGRGYEQYF

D: TRBD1
size: .
V: TRBV27
J: TRBJ2-7
DNA: TGTGCCAGCAGTTCGGACAGGGTAAAGTACGAGCAGTACTTC
CDR3: CASSSDRVKYEQYF

D: .
size: .
V: TRBV7-8
J: TRBJ2-1
DNA: TGTGCCAGCAGCTTTCCGCGTGGGGCAAGCTCCTACAATGAGCAGTTCTTC
CDR3: CASSFPRGASSYNEQFF

D: .
size: .
V: TRBV5-1
J: TRBJ2-1
DNA: TGCGCCAGCAGCCCAGACAATGAGCAGTTCTTC
CDR3: CASSPDNEQFF

D: .
size: .
V: TRBV9
J: TRBJ2-5
DNA: TGTGCCTCCGGGGGACGTCAAGAGACCCAGTACTTC
CDR3: CASGGRQETQYF

D: TRBD2
size: .
V: TRBV5-1
J: TRBJ2-4
DNA: TGCGCCAGCAGCTTGGCCTCTAGCGGGGGGACCCCACACATTCAGTACTTC
CDR3: CASSLASSGGTPHIQYF

D: TRBD2
size: .
V: TRBV28
J: TRBJ2-1
DNA: TGTGCCAGCAGTACACCGCCGGGGACTAGCGGGTCCTATAAGGGCGACAATGAGCAGTTCTTC
CDR3: CASSTPPGTSGSYKGDNEQFF

D: TRBD2
size: once
V: TRBV9
J: TRBJ2-2
DNA: TGTGCCCCGGGCGGGAGGGCCCCCGGGGAGCTGTTTTTT
CDR3: CAPGGRAPGELFF

D: .
size: .
V: TRBV4-1
J: TRBJ2-2
DNA: TGCGCCAGCAGCCAAGATGTGCCAGGGGCCCTCACCGGGGAGCTGTTTTTT
CDR3: CASSQDVPGALTGELFF

D: TRBD1
size: .
V: TRBV30
J: TRBJ2-7
DNA: TGTGCCTGGAGTGTACTCCGGGACAGGAACCCAGGAGAGCAGTACTTC
CDR3: CAWSVLRDRNPGEQYF

D: .
size: .
V: TRBV28
J: TRBJ2-7
DNA: TGTGCCAGCAGTTCTGGACTTCTGAGCTCCTACGAGCAGTACTTC
CDR3: CASSSGLLSSYEQYF

D: TRBD2
size: once
V: TRBV7-3
J: TRBJ2-1
DNA: TGTGCCAGCAGCTTAACTAGCGGGAGTCTCGATGAGCAGTTCTTC
CDR3: CASSLTSGSLDEQFF

D: TRBD2
size: .
V: TRBV10-1
J: TRBJ2-7
DNA: TGCGCCAGCAGTGATATCAGCGGGAACACCTACGAGCAGTACTTC
CDR3: CASSDISGNTYEQYF

D: TRBD1
size: few
V: TRBV6-1
J: TRBJ1-1
DNA: TGTGCCAGCAGCTTTGGACAGGGGAACACTGAAGCTTTCTTT
CDR3: CASSFGQGNTEAFF

D: TRBD1
size: .
V: TRBV10-1
J: TRBJ2-5
DNA: TGCGCCAGCAGGGGGACAGGGGAGACCCAGTACTTC
CDR3: CASRGTGETQYF

D: TRBD1
size: few
V: TRBV5-1
J: TRBJ1-2
DNA: TGCGCCAGCAGCCCTAGGACAGGGAATAACTATGGCTACACCTTC
CDR3: CASSPRTGNNYGYTF

D: TRBD1
size: .
V: TRBV29-1
J: TRBJ2-7
DNA: TGCAGCGCCTTAACAGGGGGCTCCTCCTACGAGCAGTACTTC
CDR3: CSALTGGSSYEQYF